This T cell receptor beta chain was profiled in a study of vaccination effects on CD4 cells after COVID-19. Sequencing was preceded by expansion of antigen-specific CD4+ T cells with viral peptide pools in the ViraFEST assay. At the end of nine to ten days of culture, CD4+ T cells were isolated. None of these healthy vaccinees had been infected with SARS-CoV-2 before vaccination. Cells had half their medium changed to IL-2 medium on days 3 and 7. CDR3 size: 14 residues. The germline V gene has CDR1 KGHDR and CDR2 SFDVKD. Germline trimming cut 4 bases from V and 3 bases from J; bases unmatched to any gene: 4. This table comes from immunoSEQ multiplex PCR, and its TCRdb copy is limited to in-frame clones, with some not included. The sample includes around 66,000 clones, over 70% of them seen just once. Study-level findings and limits: From healthy vaccinees, only 1 of 255 vaccine-induced clones also reacted to common cold coronaviruses. Pronounced clonal contraction occurred in clones induced by infection and by vaccine late after vaccination.

This clone has only one observation. Its cognate antigen is unknown. The chain has TRBV24-1 and TRBJ1-2, with 7 bases that match TRBD1. Sequencing was performed on CD4+ T cells from PBMCs cultured with HCoV-OC43 spike peptides, taken before COVID-19 vaccination. Noted subset: HCoV-OC43 spike overlapping peptide pool stimulation. This sequence was found in a human donor who received a COVID-19 vaccine. The CDR3 DNA sequence: TGTGCCACCAGTGACCCACAGGGGCACTATGGCTACACCTTC. Protein product: CATSDPQGHYGYTF.